The 21 T cell receptor beta chains given below trace back to one sample, sequenced in a study of Ad26.COV2.S vaccination and SARS-CoV-2 variants. Repertoires were generated with immunoSEQ multiplex PCR, while TCRdb's copy carries only in-frame clones and drops some. The repertoire consists of 300,000 to 350,000 clones, with around four fifths occurring once and the leading ten covering approximately 2.1%. Stated treatment: around 19 received Ad26.COV2.S at low or high dose, single or two shots; 5 received placebo; per-sample allocation not given. Specimen acquisition occurred on day 63 following the initial vaccine or placebo injection. The sample consisted of peripheral blood, taken in a trial of Ad26.COV2.S vaccine versus placebo. The source of these receptors is a person aged 18-65 years who received the Ad26.COV2.S COVID-19 vaccine or a placebo.

The chain employs TRBV3-1 (or the pseudogene TRBV3-2) and TRBJ2-7; D is unresolved. CDR1 LGHDT and CDR2 YNNKEL come from the germline V gene (reference sequence). The CDR3 is 14 amino acids. Trimming removed 0 bases from V and 6 bases from J, with 12 bases in between. DNA of the CDR3: TGTGCCAGCAGCCAAGACCTGGGGAAAACCGAGCAGTACTTC. It specifies CASSQDLGKTEQYF.

The V call is TRBV5-5, the J call TRBJ1-1, with D unresolved. V lost 0 bases to trimming and J lost 4 bases, with 13 bases between them. This CDR3 has 15 residues. From germline, CDR1 is SGHKS and CDR2 YYEKEE (reference sequence). The CDR3, as DNA: TGTGCCAGCAGCTTGGCCTCTAGGGCGGGCACTGAAGCTTTCTTT. Encoded protein: CASSLASRAGTEAFF.

The CDR3 DNA is TGTGCCAGCTCACTCGGAGACCCTCCCTACGAGCAGTACTTC. It translates to CASSLGDPPYEQYF. The gene calls are TRBV18 and TRBJ2-7; D remains unclear. The V end was cut by 4 bases, the J end by 2 bases, with 12 bases between. The germline CDR1 and CDR2 sequences are KGHSH and LQKENI. CDR3 length: 14 amino acids.

V is TRBV7-8 and J is TRBJ2-7; D may be TRBD2 (6 bases). The V and J ends lost 0 bases and 0 bases respectively, with 18 bases between them. Germline assignment: CDR1 SGHVS and CDR2 FQNEAQ. The CDR3 spans 18 residues. Here the CDR3 DNA reads TGTGCCAGCAGCTTAGCCCGGGGACTTAAGGTCTTCTCCTACGAGCAGTACTTC. Its translation: CASSLARGLKVFSYEQYF.

The gene calls are TRBV6-6 and TRBJ2-7; 10 nucleotides agree with TRBD1. The V and J ends lost 6 bases and 0 bases, in that order; junction bases with no gene match: 8. Germline CDR1 MNHNY, CDR2 SVGAGI (reference sequence). CDR3 length: 16 residues. As DNA, the CDR3 is TGTGCCAGCAGCGGACAGGGGGTGCCGTACTCCTACGAGCAGTACTTC. This sequence encodes CASSGQGVPYSYEQYF.

The rearrangement uses TRBV6-8 and TRBJ1-5; D unclear. CDR3 length: 16 residues. Per germline, CDR1 MNHGY and CDR2 SAAAGT. V was trimmed by 6 bases and J by 2 bases, leaving 17 bases between them. The CDR3 nucleotides read TGTGCCAGCAGCCCGTTTAAACCTAGCTGCAATCAGCCCCAGCATTTT. This gives the protein CASSPFKPSCNQPQHF.

A note on this clone: This sample also contains other DNA sequences that code for the same CDR3. This chain uses TRBV5-1 with TRBJ2-3, with D hard to call. The CDR3 has 12 residues. Trimming cost V 0 bases and J 3 bases, with 2 bases left between them. Germline lookup yields CDR1 SGHRS and CDR2 YFSETQ. CDR3 DNA sequence: TGCGCCAGCAGCTTGGATACAGATACGCAGTATTTT. It is translated as CASSLDTDTQYF.

A word on this clone: Distinct nucleotide sequences in the sample also encode this CDR3. The rearrangement links TRBV5-1 to TRBJ2-3; D remains ambiguous. The CDR3 length is 12 residues. Trimming left V 0 bases short and J 6 bases short, with 5 bases between. The V gene's germline CDR1 is SGHRS and CDR2 YFSETQ. Written as DNA, the CDR3 is TGCGCCAGCAGCTTGGGTGGGGATACGCAGTATTTT. Translated: CASSLGGDTQYF. The full variable domain, completed using reference TRBV5-1 and TRBJ2-3, is KAGVTQTPRYLIKTRGQQVTLSCSPISGHRSVSWYQQTPGQGLQFLFEYFSETQRNKGNFPGRFSGRQFSNSRSEMNVSTLELGDSALYLCASSLGGDTQYFGPGTRLTVL.

The V and J genes are TRBV6-5 and TRBJ1-6; unclear D gene. Per germline, CDR1 MNHEY and CDR2 SVGAGI. The V end lost 2 bases, the J end lost 9 bases, and 14 bases lay between the germline ends. This CDR3 region has 15 residues. CDR3 in DNA: TGTGCCAGCAGTTACCTTAGGACCTCCGGTTCACCCCTCCACTTT. Protein product: CASSYLRTSGSPLHF.

The chain links TRBV6-5 to TRBJ2-1; the match to TRBD2 covers 9 bases. The CDR3 consists of 15 residues. The ends lost 6 bases at V and 1 base at J; junction bases unmatched: 4. From germline, CDR1 is MNHEY and CDR2 SVGAGI. CDR3 protein: CASRLTSGSYNEQFF. CDR3 coding DNA: TGTGCCAGCAGACTCACTAGCGGGTCCTACAATGAGCAGTTCTTC.

This clone was observed once. The rearrangement links TRBV28 to TRBJ1-5, with D perhaps TRBD1 (5 bases). In germline, CDR1 is MDHEN, CDR2 SYDVKM. The germline V and J ends were trimmed by 7 bases and 7 bases, with 20 bases remaining between them. The CDR3 contains 15 residues. This chain's CDR3 is CASNLRSGVRQPQHF. The CDR3 DNA follows: TGTGCCAGCAATTTGCGCTCGGGGGTCCGGCAGCCCCAGCATTTT.

The chain recombines TRBV6-4 with TRBJ2-7; D remains ambiguous. There are 9 residues in the CDR3. The germline V gene encodes CDR1 MRHNA and CDR2 SNTAGT. V was trimmed by 7 bases and J by 5 bases, leaving 3 bases between them. CDR3 amino acids: CASKHEQYF. The CDR3 nucleotides are TGTGCCAGCAAGCACGAGCAGTACTTC.

The rearrangement links TRBV10-3 to TRBJ2-3; D uncertain. V was pared by 5 bases and J by 6 bases, with 6 bases between. The germline V gene has CDR1 ENHRY and CDR2 SYGVKD. The CDR3 is made up of 11 amino acids. This CDR3 is CAISFQDTQYF. DNA for the CDR3: TGTGCCATCAGTTTTCAGGATACGCAGTATTTT.

The V call is TRBV25-1, the J call TRBJ2-1; no clear D gene. Per the germline V gene, CDR1 is MGHDK and CDR2 is SYGVNS. This CDR3 has 15 amino acids. V was trimmed by 9 bases and J by 1 base, leaving 16 bases between them. The CDR3 nucleotides are TGTGCCAGTCTCGGCGTTGGGATTTCCTACAATGAGCAGTTCTTC. Amino acid sequence: CASLGVGISYNEQFF.

This chain connects TRBV7-9 to TRBJ2-2; TRBD2 might be the D (5 bases). The CDR3 spans 16 residues. The V and J ends lost 3 bases and 1 base respectively, with 12 bases between them. Germline CDR1 is SEHNR and CDR2 is FQNEAQ (reference sequence). The CDR3 nucleotides are TGTGCCAGCAGCTTCCCAGGACTGGGGAACACCGGGGAGCTGTTTTTT. Amino acids: CASSFPGLGNTGELFF.

The rearrangement uses TRBV5-6 and TRBJ1-6; D gene ambiguous. The CDR3 extends over 15 amino acids. V was pared by 4 bases and J by 7 bases, with 15 bases between. Per the germline V gene, CDR1 is SGHDT and CDR2 is YYEEEE. The CDR3 protein is CASSPRGLANSPLHF. CDR3 nucleotides: TGTGCCAGCAGCCCCCGCGGGCTTGCCAATTCACCCCTCCACTTT.

The rearrangement links TRBV20-1 to TRBJ1-1; D is ambiguous. Germline-derived CDR1 and CDR2 are DFQATT and SNEGSKA (reference sequence). V was cut by 6 bases and J by 4 bases, with 9 bases left in between. The CDR3 runs 11 residues. CDR3: CSAPLSTEAFF. CDR3 nucleotide sequence: TGCAGTGCCCCCCTCTCCACTGAAGCTTTCTTT.

The chain combines TRBV12-5 with TRBJ2-1, with TRBD2 matching 7 bases. The CDR3 spans 15 residues. CDR1 LGHNT and CDR2 FRNRAP come from the germline V gene. Losses at the gene ends were 8 bases for V and 7 bases for J; bases not matched to a gene: 14. CDR3 amino acids: CASSIGTPGGNEQFF. In DNA form, the CDR3 reads TGTGCTAGTTCTATCGGGACGCCCGGGGGGAATGAGCAGTTCTTC.

CDR3 sequence: CASSQLNRAEGAFF. The CDR3, as DNA: TGTGCCAGCAGCCAACTCAACCGGGCTGAAGGGGCTTTCTTT. The J gene is TRBJ1-1, the V gene TRBV3-1 (or the pseudogene TRBV3-2); D is ambiguous. The V gene lost 2 bases and the J gene lost 11 bases, with 18 bases spanning the gap. The germline V gene encodes CDR1 LGHDT and CDR2 YNNKEL (reference sequence). CDR3 size: 14 residues.

The rearrangement joins TRBV27 to TRBJ1-1; 11 bases match TRBD1. The CDR3 covers 13 residues. Germline CDR1 is MNHEY and CDR2 is SMNVEV (reference sequence). The junction had 2 bases not matched to a gene; V was cut back by 6 bases and J by 5 bases. CDR3 loop: CASRGTGGTEAFF. The DNA of the CDR3 is TGTGCCAGCAGGGGGACAGGGGGGACTGAAGCTTTCTTT.

The chain links TRBV10-1 to TRBJ2-1; D is unresolved. The CDR3 runs to 13 residues. Per germline, CDR1 WNHNN and CDR2 SYGVQD (reference sequence). V lost 2 bases and J lost 9, with 11 bases in between. CDR3 amino acids: CASSEGGGAEQFF. The CDR3 coding sequence is TGCGCCAGCAGTGAGGGTGGCGGAGCTGAGCAGTTCTTC.